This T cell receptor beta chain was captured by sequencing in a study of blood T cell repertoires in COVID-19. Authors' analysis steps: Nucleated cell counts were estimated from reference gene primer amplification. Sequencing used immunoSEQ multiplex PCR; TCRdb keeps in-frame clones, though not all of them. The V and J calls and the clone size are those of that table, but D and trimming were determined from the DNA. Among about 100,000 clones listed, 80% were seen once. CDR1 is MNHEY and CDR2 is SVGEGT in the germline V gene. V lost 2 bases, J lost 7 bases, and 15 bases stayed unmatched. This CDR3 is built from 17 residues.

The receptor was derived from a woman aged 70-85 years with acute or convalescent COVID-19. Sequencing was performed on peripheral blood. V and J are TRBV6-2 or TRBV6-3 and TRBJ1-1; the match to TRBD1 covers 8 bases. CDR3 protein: CASSYLSGTGDPIEAFF. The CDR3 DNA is TGTGCCAGCAGTTACCTGAGTGGGACAGGCGATCCTATTGAAGCTTTCTTT.